This entry concerns a single TCR beta chain. The CDR3 consists of 13 residues. Per germline, CDR1 SGHTA and CDR2 FQGTGA. Deletions cut 0 bases from V and 8 bases from J, with 10 bases between. Methods used by the authors: Quantification of nucleated cells was approximated via reference gene primer amplification. Sequencing was performed with immunoSEQ multiplex PCR; in TCRdb, only in-frame clones are kept and a portion is missing. D and trimming come from the DNA, and the V and J calls and clone size come from that table. The sample records 250,000 to 350,000 clones, around 83% being singletons. These data originate in a study of blood T cell repertoires in COVID-19. Whole-study context: Samples came from the United States, Italy and Spain, spanning acute and convalescent COVID-19. T cells, B-cell-depleted T cells, or PBMCs provided the cDNA or gDNA that served as material.

Material: peripheral blood. The clonotype was recovered from a woman aged 50 to 60 with acute or convalescent COVID-19. V and J are TRBV7-3 and TRBJ1-2; no clear D. CDR3 coding DNA: TGTGCCAGCAGCTTAACGGAAGGGAGCGGCTACACCTTC. It specifies CASSLTEGSGYTF.